The 11 T cell receptor beta chains listed next were all sequenced from one sample in a study of breast tumors, draining lymph nodes, adjacent tissues. Axillary draining lymph nodes of breast cancer patients supplied the node samples. TCRdb re-analysed the multiplex PCR reads in MiXCR, keeping a single row per CDR3 protein. The data contain around 100,000 distinct CDR3 sequences, 21% of them singletons. Sequenced material: axillary lymph node tissue. The receptors originated from a female donor with breast cancer. Some clones in this sample may be carry-over from other donors' samples.

In this sample, this clonotype turned up many times. The chain joins TRBV5-1 to TRBJ2-2; TRBD2 might be the D (5 bases). The V gene lost 4 bases and the J gene lost 0 bases, with 16 bases spanning the gap. The CDR3 is 17 residues long. The germline CDR1 and CDR2 sequences are SGHRS and YFSETQ. The CDR3 nucleotides read TGCGCCAGCAGCCTCCTAACTAGTGGTGCGAACACCGGGGAGCTGTTTTTT. Translating gives CASSLLTSGANTGELFF.

Regarding this clonotype: This clone may be a read error of a much larger clone one base away. The chain combines TRBV3-1 with TRBJ1-3; weak D call: TRBD1 (5 bases). There are 14 residues in the CDR3. The V gene lost 8 bases and the J gene lost 2 bases, with 13 bases spanning the gap. Germline loops: CDR1 LGHDT, CDR2 YNNKEL (reference sequence). In DNA form, the CDR3 reads TGTGCCAGCTCGAGGGGTTACACTGGAAACACCATATATTTT. This codes for CASSRGYTGNTIYF.

The rearrangement joins TRBV30 to TRBJ1-5; TRBD1 might be the D (6 bases). Germline V gene lookup returns CDR1 GTSNPN and CDR2 SVGIG (reference sequence). The length of the CDR3 is 14 residues. Trimming pared 0 bases from V and 7 bases from J, leaving 13 bases between. CDR3 DNA sequence: TGTGCCTGGAGTGTCAGGGGCAGAGACCAGCCCCAGCATTTT. The encoded protein is CAWSVRGRDQPQHF.

The sample holds many counts of this clonotype. The J gene is TRBJ2-3, the V gene TRBV25-1; no definite D call. The CDR3 has 11 amino acids. Germline assignment: CDR1 MGHDK and CDR2 SYGVNS. V dropped 6 bases and J dropped 6 bases, with 7 bases sitting between them. The CDR3 loop is CASRDMDTQYF. The CDR3 region has the DNA TGTGCCAGCAGAGACATGGATACGCAGTATTTT.

This clonotype was detected ten times or more. The J gene is TRBJ1-2, the V gene TRBV11-2; no firm D call. This CDR3 comprises 16 residues. Per the germline V gene, CDR1 is SGHAT and CDR2 is FQNNGV. V lost 1 base, J lost 2 bases, and 14 bases lay in between. CDR3 sequence: CASSLGEAARNYGYTF. The CDR3, as DNA: TGTGCCAGCAGCTTAGGGGAGGCAGCCCGGAACTATGGCTACACCTTC. The complete variable domain, with remaining parts taken from reference TRBV11-2 and TRBJ1-2, reads EAGVAQSPRYKIIEKRQSVAFWCNPISGHATLYWYQQILGQGPKLLIQFQNNGVVDDSQLPKDRFSAERLKGVDSTLKIQPAKLEDSAVYLCASSLGEAARNYGYTFGSGTRLTVV.

This clonotype has at least ten counts. The rearrangement uses TRBV6-2 or TRBV6-3 and TRBJ2-5; 7 positions agree with TRBD1. Per the germline V gene, CDR1 is MNHEY and CDR2 is SVGEGT. CDR3 length: 14 residues. V gave up 6 bases and J gave up 3 bases; unmatched junction bases: 7. DNA of the CDR3: TGTGCCAGCAGAGACGTCGGACAGGAAGAGACCCAGTACTTC. This encodes CASRDVGQEETQYF.

Worth noting for this clonotype: A read error may explain this, as a much larger clone is one base away. The conserved phenylalanine or tryptophan normally closing the CDR3 is absent here, so this likely arose from a read error. J is TRBJ2-1 and V is TRBV7-6; D tentatively reads TRBD1 or TRBD2 (6 bases each). CDR3 size: 16 residues. The germline V gene encodes CDR1 SGHVS and CDR2 FNYEAQ. The V end lost 1 base, the J end lost 7 bases, and 17 bases lay between the germline ends. This CDR3 reads CASSLVGGLSANEQFL. The CDR3 bases are TGTGCCAGCAGCTTAGTAGGGGGGTTATCAGCGAATGAGCAGTTCCTC.

This sequence joins TRBV13 and TRBJ1-1; D remains ambiguous. The germline CDR1 and CDR2 sequences are PRHDT and FYEKMQ (reference sequence). The CDR3 runs to 15 residues. V lost 5 bases, J lost 1 base, and 14 bases lay in between. CDR3 sequence (DNA): TGTGCCAGCAGCACCCGTTGGACCGCGAACACTGAAGCTTTCTTT. Translation: CASSTRWTANTEAFF.

This clonotype showed up many times. The V gene is TRBV6-1, the J gene TRBJ2-7; D remains unclear. CDR3 length: 11 amino acids. The V gene lost 1 base and the J gene lost 7 bases, with 5 bases spanning the gap. The germline V gene encodes CDR1 MNHNS and CDR2 SASEGT. CDR3 protein: CASSEVWEQYF. CDR3 coding DNA: TGTGCCAGCAGTGAAGTCTGGGAGCAGTACTTC.

This clonotype was picked up many times. The chain recombines TRBV11-2 with TRBJ2-7; D uncertain. Germline assignment: CDR1 SGHAT and CDR2 FQNNGV. V lost 5 bases, J lost 0 bases, and 11 bases lay in between. The CDR3 loop spans 14 amino acids. DNA of the CDR3: TGTGCCAGCAGCCTGGAGCTGAGCTCCTACGAGCAGTACTTC. Protein: CASSLELSSYEQYF.

This clonotype occurred many times. V and J are TRBV6-5 and TRBJ2-3, with 11 bases aligning to TRBD2. This CDR3 has 15 amino acids. Germline trimming cut 5 bases from V and 4 bases from J; bases unmatched to any gene: 5. The germline CDR1 and CDR2 sequences are MNHEY and SVGAGI. CDR3: CASSIAGGPPDTQYF. Here the CDR3 DNA reads TGTGCCAGCAGTATAGCGGGGGGGCCGCCAGATACGCAGTATTTT.